This T cell receptor (beta chain) came from a study of blood T cell repertoires in COVID-19. The CDR3 spans 12 residues. The germline gives CDR1 MNHEY, CDR2 SMNVEV (reference sequence). V shed 8 bases and J 7 bases; nucleotides not matched to a gene: 7. This clone was found a few times. The assay was immunoSEQ multiplex PCR, and TCRdb's table has in-frame clones only and misses some. The table includes approximately 70,000 clones, more than 85% detected once. The J gene is TRBJ2-7, the V gene TRBV27; 8 bases align to TRBD2. The clonotype was recovered from a man in his 70s with active COVID-19. Material for sequencing was peripheral blood. CDR3 loop: CASRGLAGEQYF. The CDR3 DNA reads as TGTGCCAGCCGGGGGCTAGCGGGTGAGCAGTACTTC.